The rows below give T cell receptor beta chains drawn from one sample of a study of blood T cell repertoires in COVID-19. Sequencing used immunoSEQ multiplex PCR; TCRdb keeps in-frame clones, though not all of them. The sample comprises around 51,000 clones, approximately 86% of which are singletons, and about 3.2% rests with the top ten. Sequencing was done on a sample of peripheral blood. Receptors were obtained from a woman of 80 years or more with acute or convalescent COVID-19. The CDR3 runs from the conserved cysteine through the conserved F or W. The D gene is left open where the match is weak. Rows may omit the clone size; those that give it use once, few, many or a size class.

>TRBV5-8|-|TRBJ2-1|-
CASSLGDSNNNEQFF
TGTGCCAGCAGCCTCGGGGACTCTAACAACAATGAGCAGTTCTTC
>TRBV5-5|TRBD1|TRBJ2-2|few
CASSRGQVDTGELFF
TGTGCCAGCAGCCGAGGACAGGTGGACACCGGGGAGCTGTTTTTT
>TRBV5-4|-|TRBJ2-7|-
CASSLTGRGALEQYF
TGTGCCAGCAGCTTGACGGGCAGGGGGGCTCTCGAGCAGTACTTC
>TRBV19|TRBD2|TRBJ2-5|-
CASSTVLAGGRETQYF
TGTGCCAGTAGTACCGTACTAGCGGGGGGGAGAGAGACCCAGTACTTC
>TRBV3-1/TRBV3-2|-|TRBJ2-3|-
CASSQSRRADTQYF
TGTGCCAGCAGCCAAAGCAGGAGGGCAGATACGCAGTATTTT
>TRBV9|-|TRBJ2-7|-
CASSVGAETYEQYF
TGTGCCAGCAGCGTAGGGGCAGAAACCTACGAGCAGTACTTC
>TRBV5-4|TRBD1|TRBJ1-1|-
CASSLGRGQEAFF
TGTGCCAGCAGCTTGGGGCGGGGACAGGAAGCTTTCTTT
>TRBV7-2|-|TRBJ2-7|-
CASSLAPGRGYEQYF
TGTGCCAGCAGCTTAGCCCCAGGGCGTGGGTACGAGCAGTACTTC
>TRBV10-2|TRBD2|TRBJ2-7|-
CASRTRFYEQYF
TGCGCCTCTAGGACTAGGTTCTACGAGCAGTACTTC
>TRBV6-5|TRBD1|TRBJ1-1|-
CASRGTGYTEAFF
TGTGCCAGCAGGGGGACAGGCTACACTGAAGCTTTCTTT
>TRBV5-3|TRBD1|TRBJ2-5|-
CARSWDRGETQYF
TGTGCCAGAAGCTGGGACAGGGGTGAGACCCAGTACTTC
>TRBV18|-|TRBJ2-7|-
CASSPQGGEQYF
TGTGCCAGCTCGCCCCAGGGAGGCGAGCAGTACTTC
>TRBV15|-|TRBJ2-5|-
CATSRDRRSSGETQYF
TGTGCCACCAGCAGAGATCGGCGGTCTAGTGGGGAGACCCAGTACTTC
>TRBV5-1|-|TRBJ2-1|-
CASSLAPGANEQFF
TGCGCCAGCAGCTTGGCCCCAGGGGCTAATGAGCAGTTCTTC
>TRBV18|-|TRBJ2-3|-
CASSPPSRGTDTQYF
TGTGCCAGCTCACCACCATCCCGGGGCACAGATACGCAGTATTTT
>TRBV5-4|-|TRBJ2-7|-
CASSLAAGPSYEQYF
TGTGCCAGCAGCTTGGCGGCAGGGCCCTCCTACGAGCAGTACTTC
>TRBV7-9|TRBD1|TRBJ1-5|-
CASSSGQGSQPQHF
TGTGCCAGCAGCTCGGGACAGGGAAGTCAGCCCCAGCATTTT
>TRBV27|TRBD1|TRBJ1-4|-
CASSLQGAGEKLFF
TGTGCCAGCAGTCTACAGGGGGCGGGAGAAAAACTGTTTTTT
>TRBV6-6|TRBD2|TRBJ2-1|-
CASARTSGANEQFF
TGTGCCAGCGCCCGGACTAGCGGGGCCAATGAGCAGTTCTTC
>TRBV24-1|TRBD1|TRBJ1-1|-
CATSDSGDRGQAEAFF
TGTGCCACCAGTGATTCCGGAGACAGGGGGCAAGCTGAAGCTTTCTTT
>TRBV5-6|-|TRBJ1-1|-
CASSLDYREGAFF
TGTGCCAGCAGCTTGGACTACAGGGAAGGAGCTTTCTTT
>TRBV5-6|TRBD1|TRBJ1-4|-
CASSSLDRVVEKLFF
TGTGCCAGCAGCTCGCTGGACAGGGTGGTTGAAAAACTGTTTTTT
>TRBV14|-|TRBJ1-4|-
CASSQVGGATNEKLFF
TGTGCCAGCAGCCAAGTCGGAGGTGCAACTAATGAAAAACTGTTTTTT
>TRBV24-1|-|TRBJ2-2|once
CATSDLLGVAGELFF
TGTGCCACCAGTGATTTGCTAGGGGTGGCCGGGGAGCTGTTTTTT
>TRBV30|TRBD1|TRBJ1-4|-
CAWGQGVGNEKLFF
TGTGCCTGGGGTCAGGGGGTCGGTAATGAAAAACTGTTTTTT
>TRBV19|TRBD1|TRBJ1-6|-
CASSTGTVNSPLHF
TGTGCCAGTAGTACCGGGACAGTTAATTCACCCCTCCACTTT
>TRBV4-2|TRBD1|TRBJ1-4|-
CASSQDPGQGREKLFF
TGTGCCAGCAGCCAAGATCCCGGACAGGGGAGGGAAAAACTGTTTTTT
>TRBV9|TRBD1|TRBJ1-2|-
CASSGQGGWTGGYTF
TGTGCCAGCAGCGGACAGGGGGGTTGGACCGGCGGCTACACCTTC
>TRBV18|-|TRBJ1-1|-
CATTSDMNTEAFF
TGTGCCACGACATCTGACATGAACACTGAAGCTTTCTTT
>TRBV6-5|-|TRBJ2-1|-
CASQIQGRDEQFF
TGTGCCAGTCAGATTCAGGGGCGCGATGAGCAGTTCTTC
>TRBV5-5|-|TRBJ1-1|-
CASSLARDFTEAFF
TGTGCCAGCAGCTTGGCCAGGGATTTCACTGAAGCTTTCTTT
>TRBV5-1|-|TRBJ2-3|-
CASSLSRGLDSVDTQYF
TGCGCCAGCAGCTTGTCGAGGGGGTTGGATTCGGTAGATACGCAGTATTTT
>TRBV12-3/TRBV12-4|-|TRBJ1-2|-
CASSSQGPGYTF
TGTGCCAGCAGTTCACAGGGTCCGGGATACACCTTC
>TRBV19|-|TRBJ1-5|-
CASRAEGFYSNQPQHF
TGTGCCAGTAGGGCGGAGGGGTTCTATAGCAATCAGCCCCAGCATTTT
>TRBV2|TRBD1|TRBJ1-4|-
CASSIQGPNEKLFF
TGTGCCAGCAGTATACAGGGGCCCAATGAAAAACTGTTTTTT